This TCR beta chain was captured in a study of blood T cell repertoires in COVID-19. About the study: Sites in the United States, Italy and Spain provided acute and convalescent COVID-19 samples. T cells, B-cell-depleted T cells, or PBMCs provided the cDNA or gDNA that served as material.

As originally analysed: Estimated nucleated cell counts came from reference gene primer amplification. Data came from immunoSEQ multiplex PCR; TCRdb stores just in-frame clones and leaves some out. The V and J calls and the clone size are those of that table, but D and trimming were determined from the DNA. The sample shows under 250,000 clones, over 75% of them seen only once. With 8 bases removed from V and 3 bases from J, the gap between germline ends came to 15 bases. Germline loops: CDR1 MNHEY, CDR2 SMNVEV (reference sequence). This CDR3 spans 14 amino acids. Source material: peripheral blood. The TCR originated in a woman in her 40s with acute or convalescent COVID-19. This chain links TRBV27 with TRBJ2-3; TRBD2 is a possible D gene (7 bases). The CDR3 region has the DNA TGTGCCAGCCGGCCGGGGGGCCAAACAGATACGCAGTATTTT. Translating gives CASRPGGQTDTQYF.